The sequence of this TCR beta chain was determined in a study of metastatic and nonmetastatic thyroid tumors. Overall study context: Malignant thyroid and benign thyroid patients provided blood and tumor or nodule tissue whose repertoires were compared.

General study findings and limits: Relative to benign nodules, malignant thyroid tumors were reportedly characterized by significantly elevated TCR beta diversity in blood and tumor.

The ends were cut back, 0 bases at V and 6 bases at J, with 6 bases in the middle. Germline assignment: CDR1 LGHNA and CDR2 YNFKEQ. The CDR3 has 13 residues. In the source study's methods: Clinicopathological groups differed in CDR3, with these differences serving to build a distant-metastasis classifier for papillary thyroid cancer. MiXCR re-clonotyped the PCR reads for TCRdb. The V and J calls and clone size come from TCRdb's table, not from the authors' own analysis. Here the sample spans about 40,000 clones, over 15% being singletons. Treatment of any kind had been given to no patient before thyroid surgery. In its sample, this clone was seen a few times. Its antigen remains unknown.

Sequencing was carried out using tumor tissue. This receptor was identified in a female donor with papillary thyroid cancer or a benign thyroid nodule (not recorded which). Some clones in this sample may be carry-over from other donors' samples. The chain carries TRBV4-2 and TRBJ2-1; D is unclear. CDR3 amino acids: CASSQDFTNEQFF. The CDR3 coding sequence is TGTGCCAGCAGCCAAGATTTTACCAATGAGCAGTTCTTC.